Sequencing of this TCR beta chain was carried out in a study of blood T cell repertoires in COVID-19. As for the study in general: Sample material is recorded as cDNA or gDNA derived from T cells, B-cell-depleted T cells, or PBMCs.

The germline CDR1 and CDR2 sequences are MNHNS and SASEGT. The CDR3 runs to 18 residues. Trimming at V came to 4 bases and at J to 1 base, leaving 11 bases not matched to a gene. Sequencing used immunoSEQ multiplex PCR; TCRdb keeps in-frame clones, though not all of them. The sample includes 290,000 or so clones, roughly 87% of them seen just once. The sequenced sample consisted of peripheral blood. This chain joins TRBV6-1 and TRBJ2-2; 8 positions agree with TRBD1. This receptor was identified in a man younger than 35 with active or convalescent COVID-19. The CDR3 protein is CASSGTGGEAVNTGELFF. In DNA, the CDR3 is TGTGCCAGCAGTGGAACAGGGGGAGAAGCGGTGAACACCGGGGAGCTGTTTTTT.